Listed here is a single T cell receptor (beta chain). This specimen belongs to a study of T cells expressing NK-cell markers. Across the whole study: The TCR beta repertoires originated in sorted CD3+CD56+NKG2C+, CD3+CD56+NKG2C- and CD3+CD56-NKG2C+ T cells.

Reanalyzing the 5' RACE reads, TCRdb keeps one entry per CDR3 protein, without DNA. Recorded here are about 460,000 distinct CDR3 sequences; the top ten clones represent 1.4%. The material sequenced was blood T cells: a sorted CD56 or NKG2C T cell subset, CD4+ or CD8+ T cells, or bulk PBMC T cells (not recorded which). The receptor was isolated from a woman in her fifties or sixties in good health.

The CDR3: CASSSWEIGSQETQYF. The rearrangement joins TRBV3-1 to TRBJ2-5; with no DNA, the TCRdb D assignment of TRBD2 cannot be verified. In germline, CDR1 is LGHDT, CDR2 YNNKEL (reference sequence). This CDR3 is 16 amino acids long.